This entry lists 7 T cell receptor beta chains sequenced from one sample in a study of shared clonotypes between healthy human individuals. Data came from immunoSEQ multiplex PCR; TCRdb stores just in-frame clones and leaves some out. Of more than 1,200,000 clones listed, 98% are singletons. The sample taken for sequencing was naive CD4+ T cells sorted from blood. As for subset: CD45RA+ positively selected. These receptors all stem from a man aged 25 to 40 in good health.

DNA for the CDR3: TGTGCCTGGAGTCGGGGTACTGAAGCTTTCTTT. Translation gives CAWSRGTEAFF. The chain joins TRBV30 to TRBJ1-1; D not certain. The CDR3 loop spans 11 amino acids. The germline CDR1 and CDR2 sequences are GTSNPN and SVGIG (reference sequence). Trimming shortened V by 2 bases and J by 5 bases, and 6 bases separated the two germline ends. The full variable domain, in which reference TRBV30 and TRBJ1-1 provide the parts outside the CDR3, is SQTIHQWPATLVQPVGSPLSLECTVEGTSNPNLYWYRQAAGRGLQLLFYSVGIGQISSEVPQNLSASRPQDRQFILSSKKLLLSDSGFYLCAWSRGTEAFFGQGTRLTVV.

This clone was counted once. This chain uses TRBV14 with TRBJ1-1; D uncertain. There are 15 residues in the CDR3. Germline loops: CDR1 SGHDN, CDR2 FVKESK. V lost 3 bases and J 0 bases, leaving 11 bases between the germline ends. The CDR3 spells CASSHKPGLNTEAFF. CDR3 coding DNA: TGTGCCAGCAGCCACAAACCGGGCCTGAACACTGAAGCTTTCTTT. Combining the CDR3 with reference TRBV14 and TRBJ1-1 gives the whole variable domain EAGVTQFPSHSVIEKGQTVTLRCDPISGHDNLYWYRRVMGKEIKFLLHFVKESKQDESGMPNNRFLAERTGGTYSTLKVQPAELEDSGVYFCASSHKPGLNTEAFFGQGTRLTVV.

This chain uses TRBV11-2 with TRBJ2-3; 12 bases are a match to TRBD2. The CDR3 sequence is 15 residues long. The germline V gene has CDR1 SGHAT and CDR2 FQNNGV. V lost 2 bases to trimming and J lost 8 bases; unmatched junction nucleotides: 5. The CDR3 bases are TGTGCCAGCAGCTTACGACTAGCGGGAGCCGGTACGCAGTATTTT. Translated, it gives CASSLRLAGAGTQYF.

This clone was found once. This rearrangement joins TRBV19 to TRBJ2-3; unclear D gene. The germline V and J ends were trimmed by 6 bases and 4 bases, with 8 bases remaining between them. In germline, CDR1 is LNHDA, CDR2 SQIVND (reference sequence). The CDR3 runs 12 residues. CDR3 bases: TGTGCCAGTAGCCCTCGTTCAGATACGCAGTATTTT. It encodes CASSPRSDTQYF.

V usage is TRBV19 and J usage is TRBJ2-7, with 7 bases matching TRBD2. The ends lost 7 bases at V and 2 bases at J; junction bases unmatched: 8. There are 14 residues in the CDR3. Germline CDR1 is LNHDA and CDR2 is SQIVND (reference sequence). The CDR3 is CASTTAAGPYEQYF. CDR3 nucleotide sequence: TGTGCCAGTACCACCGCAGCGGGACCCTACGAGCAGTACTTC.

The V and J genes are TRBV5-4 and TRBJ2-3; D call uncertain. Germline V lookup: CDR1 SGHNT, CDR2 YYREEE (reference sequence). Between the trimmed V and J ends, which lost 3 bases and 6 bases, there was a span of 8 bases. The CDR3 runs 12 residues. CDR3 sequence reads: CASSSIADTQYF. CDR3 coding DNA: TGTGCCAGCAGCTCCATCGCCGATACGCAGTATTTT.

This chain joins TRBV5-4 and TRBJ2-3; the D gene is possibly TRBD1 (6 bases). Germline CDR1 SGHNT, CDR2 YYREEE (reference sequence). The V end was cut by 0 bases, the J end by 12 bases, with 17 bases between. This CDR3 comprises 14 residues. CDR3 region: CASSLEATGAQQYF. In DNA form, the CDR3 reads TGTGCCAGCAGCTTGGAAGCGACAGGAGCTCAACAGTATTTT.